These 5 T cell receptor beta chains were all obtained from the same sample, sequenced in a study of blood T cell repertoires in COVID-19. Sequenced by immunoSEQ multiplex PCR; TCRdb stores in-frame clones only, minus some. The profile shows over 200,000 clones, approximately 86% of them singletons. Specimen: peripheral blood. The receptor source for this set is a woman aged 25 to 39 who had recovered from COVID-19.

The rearrangement uses TRBV10-3 and TRBJ1-5; 9 bases align to TRBD1. Germline loops: CDR1 ENHRY, CDR2 SYGVKD. The CDR3 totals 16 residues. V lost 0 bases and J lost 5; bases outside the gene matches: 5. CDR3 nucleotide sequence: TGTGCCATCAGTGAGTCCTCGGGGACAGGGTATCAGCCCCAGCATTTT. It translates to CAISESSGTGYQPQHF.

The chain has TRBV5-1 and TRBJ2-5, with TRBD2 as a possible D gene (7 bases). V lost 0 bases, J lost 2 bases, and 20 bases lay in between. This CDR3 spans 18 amino acids. Looked up from germline, CDR1 is SGHRS and CDR2 is YFSETQ. The CDR3 DNA is TGCGCCAGCAGCTTGGAAAGTAATAGGGGGGGGCTGCAAGAGACCCAGTACTTC. This encodes CASSLESNRGGLQETQYF.

This chain links TRBV9 with TRBJ2-2, with a possible D match to TRBD2 (6 bases). This CDR3 has 18 amino acids. Trimming took 0 bases from V and 2 from J, leaving 17 bases between them. Per the germline V gene, CDR1 is SGDLS and CDR2 is YYNGEE. CDR3 coding DNA: TGTGCCAGCAGCGTAGCCCCCTGGGGTAGCGGTAACACCGGGGAGCTGTTTTTT. This codes for CASSVAPWGSGNTGELFF. Combining the CDR3 with reference TRBV9 and TRBJ2-2 gives the whole variable domain DSGVTQTPKHLITATGQRVTLRCSPRSGDLSVYWYQQSLDQGLQFLIQYYNGEERAKGNILERFSAQQFPDLHSELNLSSLELGDSALYFCASSVAPWGSGNTGELFFGEGSRLTVL.

The V and J genes are TRBV10-1 and TRBJ2-1; 8 nucleotides line up with TRBD1. The V gene end was trimmed by 6 bases and the J gene end by 2 bases; junction bases not matched to a gene: 6. This CDR3 spans 15 amino acids. Germline V lookup: CDR1 WNHNN, CDR2 SYGVQD (reference sequence). The CDR3 DNA reads TGCGCCAGCAGCCCGGACAGGGCGGCCTACAATGAGCAGTTCTTC. This sequence encodes CASSPDRAAYNEQFF.

This chain connects TRBV3-1 (or the pseudogene TRBV3-2) to TRBJ1-2; TRBD1 matches at 9 bases. The germline CDR1 and CDR2 sequences are LGHDT and YNNKEL (reference sequence). The J segment lost 4 bases and the V segment lost 3 bases, leaving 15 bases of the junction unmatched. The CDR3 has 18 amino acids. The CDR3 coding sequence is TGTGCCAGCAGCCAGGGTCGACAGGGGGAAATGGGAATCTATGGCTACACCTTC. It yields the protein CASSQGRQGEMGIYGYTF.